The 13 T cell receptor beta chains given below trace back to one sample, sequenced in a study of shared T cell receptors in the human thymus (dated by TCRdb to 2020 to 2022). Libraries were built with the immunoSEQ multiplex PCR assay. TCRdb took over this immuneACCESS table, retaining in-frame rearrangements with V and J assigned. Such tables are incomplete; in checked studies, under half of the missing clones stem from an unresolved V gene, and the remainder is unexplained. Present in this sample are about 500,000 clones, about four fifths of which were seen just once. The ten most abundant clones make up more than 0.01% of the sample. This sample also belongs to another study, concerning human thymus T cells.

Sequencing input: thymocytes. These receptors all stem from a boy less than two years old with a congenital heart defect. Donor details come from another sample of the same person, matched by shared clones.

This chain joins TRBV4-3 and TRBJ1-3; 7 nucleotides match TRBD1. The CDR3 is 17 residues long. Unmatched junction bases numbered 5, after V lost 0 bases and J lost 0 bases. Germline CDR1 and CDR2: LGHNA and YSLEER. The CDR3 loop is CASSQDKGASSGNTIYF. DNA of the CDR3: TGCGCCAGCAGCCAAGATAAGGGGGCAAGCTCTGGAAACACCATATATTTT.

The J gene is TRBJ2-3, the V gene TRBV9; D is perhaps TRBD1 (6 bases). V lost 0 bases and J 4 bases, leaving 15 bases between the germline ends. The germline V gene encodes CDR1 SGDLS and CDR2 YYNGEE. There are 16 residues in the CDR3. For the CDR3, the DNA is TGTGCCAGCAGCGTAGACAGGGTCATTAGCGCAGATACGCAGTATTTT. The encoded protein is CASSVDRVISADTQYF.

This clone was seen just once. The rearrangement links TRBV19 to TRBJ2-2; tentatively, D is TRBD2 (6 bases). CDR1 is LNHDA, CDR2 SQIVND, per germline (reference sequence). Trimming pared 6 bases from V and 8 bases from J, leaving 13 bases between. CDR3 size: 13 residues. This CDR3 is CASRWPREGELFF. DNA of the CDR3: TGTGCCAGTAGATGGCCCCGGGAGGGGGAGCTGTTTTTT.

This chain uses TRBV7-9 with TRBJ2-7; a weak D match, TRBD1 (6 bases). The CDR3 is made up of 14 amino acids. Per germline, CDR1 SEHNR and CDR2 FQNEAQ (reference sequence). The ends were cut back, 3 bases at V and 3 bases at J, with 12 bases in the middle. CDR3 sequence reads: CASSLTQQGYEQYF. Written as DNA, the CDR3 is TGTGCCAGCAGCTTGACCCAACAGGGCTACGAGCAGTACTTC.

The CDR3 sequence is CASSLQGGDRGYTF. The DNA of the CDR3 is TGCGCCAGCAGCCTGCAGGGGGGCGATCGAGGCTACACCTTC. The chain combines TRBV4-3 with TRBJ1-2; TRBD1 aligns across 7 bases. Germline-derived CDR1 and CDR2 are LGHNA and YSLEER. V shed 4 bases and J 8 bases; nucleotides not matched to a gene: 10. CDR3 size: 14 residues.

With respect to this clone: Other DNA sequences in this sample translate to the same CDR3. The genes are TRBV28 and TRBJ1-2; D call uncertain. Trimming cost V 2 bases and J 6 bases, with 4 bases left between them. The CDR3 spans 11 residues. CDR1 and CDR2 (germline): MDHEN, SYDVKM. The CDR3 DNA reads TGTGCCAGCAGTTTAGGGCATGGCTACACCTTC. Its protein is CASSLGHGYTF.

The chain links TRBV9 to TRBJ2-2; 13 bases map to TRBD2. CDR1 and CDR2 from the germline V gene are SGDLS and YYNGEE. The CDR3 has 17 amino acids. The V segment lost 6 bases and the J segment 1 base; nucleotides outside the gene matches: 6. CDR3 bases: TGTGCCAGCACCGGGGGACTAGCGGGGAAGAACACCGGGGAGCTGTTTTTT. Translating it yields CASTGGLAGKNTGELFF. Full variable domain (outside the CDR3, taken from reference TRBV9 and TRBJ2-2): DSGVTQTPKHLITATGQRVTLRCSPRSGDLSVYWYQQSLDQGLQFLIQYYNGEERAKGNILERFSAQQFPDLHSELNLSSLELGDSALYFCASTGGLAGKNTGELFFGEGSRLTVL.

The V and J genes are TRBV6-1 and TRBJ1-4; D is ambiguous. Germline CDR1 and CDR2: MNHNS and SASEGT. Trimming took off 0 bases at V and 2 bases at J, with 7 bases between the two ends. The CDR3 runs 15 residues. Here the CDR3 reads CASSEAGRTNEKLFF. The CDR3 DNA reads TGTGCCAGCAGTGAAGCGGGGAGGACTAATGAAAAACTGTTTTTT.

This clone was observed once. This rearrangement joins TRBV12-5 to TRBJ1-2, with 9 positions matching TRBD1. CDR3 length equals 15 residues. In germline, CDR1 is LGHNT, CDR2 FRNRAP. Trimming cost V 2 bases and J 8 bases; bases outside gene matches: 9. The CDR3 DNA reads TGTGCTAGTGGTTTGCTAGGACAGGGGCTGCGGGGCTACACCTTC. Encoded protein: CASGLLGQGLRGYTF.

This sequence joins TRBV10-1 and TRBJ2-1, with 11 bases aligning to TRBD2. Germline assignment: CDR1 WNHNN and CDR2 SYGVQD (reference sequence). After removal of 10 bases from V and 5 bases from J, the junction contained 7 bases not matched to a gene. This CDR3 spans 14 amino acids. The CDR3 loop is CATLGTSGDNEQFF. DNA for the CDR3: TGCGCCACCTTGGGGACTAGCGGAGACAATGAGCAGTTCTTC.

This CDR3 is CASSIDQSGEQFF. The CDR3 DNA is TGTGCCAGTAGTATTGATCAGTCGGGTGAGCAGTTCTTC. This chain connects TRBV19 to TRBJ2-1; no clear D gene. V dropped 3 bases and J dropped 9 bases, with 12 bases sitting between them. The CDR3 totals 13 residues. Germline V CDR1 and CDR2: LNHDA, SQIVND (reference sequence).

The chain's CDR3 is CASSQDYPRAPGGEKLFF. CDR3 nucleotides: TGTGCCAGCAGCCAAGATTACCCCCGGGCCCCCGGAGGCGAAAAACTGTTTTTT. V is TRBV4-2 and J is TRBJ1-4; D unclear. This CDR3 contains 18 residues. The V end lost 0 bases, the J end lost 8 bases, and 22 bases lay between the germline ends. The germline V gene has CDR1 LGHNA and CDR2 YNFKEQ.

Only a few counts were recorded for this clone. The chain employs TRBV30 and TRBJ2-7; 7 positions agree with TRBD1. The CDR3 contains 16 residues. Germline V gene sequence: CDR1 GTSNPN, CDR2 SVGIG (reference sequence). The V and J ends lost 7 bases and 5 bases, in that order; junction bases with no gene match: 20. CDR3 nucleotide sequence: TGTGCCTTTTACCCCTCGACAGGGAAGAGGTGGGACGAGCAGTACTTC. It translates to CAFYPSTGKRWDEQYF. Looking up the rest from reference TRBV30 and TRBJ2-7 gives the full variable domain: SQTIHQWPATLVQPVGSPLSLECTVEGTSNPNLYWYRQAAGRGLQLLFYSVGIGQISSEVPQNLSASRPQDRQFILSSKKLLLSDSGFYLCAFYPSTGKRWDEQYFGPGTRLTVT.